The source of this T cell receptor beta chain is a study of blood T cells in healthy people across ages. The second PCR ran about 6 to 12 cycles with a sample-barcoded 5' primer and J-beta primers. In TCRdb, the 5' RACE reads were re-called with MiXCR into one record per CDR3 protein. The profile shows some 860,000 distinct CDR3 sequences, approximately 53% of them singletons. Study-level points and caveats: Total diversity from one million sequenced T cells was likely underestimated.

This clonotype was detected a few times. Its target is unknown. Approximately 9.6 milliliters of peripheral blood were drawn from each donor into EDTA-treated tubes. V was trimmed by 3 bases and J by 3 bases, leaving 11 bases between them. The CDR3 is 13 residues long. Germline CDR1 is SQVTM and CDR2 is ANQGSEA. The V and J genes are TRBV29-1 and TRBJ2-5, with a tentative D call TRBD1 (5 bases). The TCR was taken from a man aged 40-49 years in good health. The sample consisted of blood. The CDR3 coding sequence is TGCAGCGTTGATAATGGGGCCGAAGAGACCCAGTACTTC. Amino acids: CSVDNGAEETQYF.